The rows below give T cell receptor beta chains drawn from one sample of a study of T cells expressing NK-cell markers. One entry per CDR3 protein, without DNA, is what TCRdb gives after re-calling the 5' RACE reads. In total, the table holds 150,000 to 180,000 distinct CDR3 sequences. The sequenced material came from blood T cells: a sorted CD56 or NKG2C T cell subset, CD4+ or CD8+ T cells, or bulk PBMC T cells (not recorded which). The receptors shown here come from a woman between 50 and 59 years old in good health. The CDR3 runs from the conserved cysteine through the conserved F or W.

V gene	J gene	CDR3 protein
TRBV16	TRBJ1-1	CASSQSPDRLNTEAFF
TRBV20-1	TRBJ1-1	CSATDRLNTEAFF
TRBV2	TRBJ1-1	CAHMARNTEAFF
TRBV5-1	TRBJ1-6	CASRPPGQGPRPLHF
TRBV6-2/TRBV6-3	TRBJ2-1	CASSLPVGSSYNEQFF
TRBV4-1	TRBJ2-4	CASSQEGRIQYF
TRBV29-1	TRBJ2-5	CSVTGKGETQYF
TRBV5-1	TRBJ2-7	CASSFKTGGPSYEQYF
TRBV5-1	TRBJ2-7	CASSPEGTQISYEQYF
TRBV5-5	TRBJ2-7	CASSPISDRGLYEQYF
TRBV7-8	TRBJ2-1	CASSLGLPGGMNEQFF
TRBV25-1	TRBJ2-7	CASSWGKNEQYF
TRBV7-9	TRBJ2-7	CASSSSSGSPSYEQYF
TRBV24-1	TRBJ1-1	CATSDLRRGSMNTEAFF
TRBV11-2	TRBJ1-1	CASSFHSTFEAFF
TRBV27	TRBJ2-5	CASSSRPGGTQYF
TRBV4-1	TRBJ2-1	CARTQGSHEQFF
TRBV23-1	TRBJ2-7	CASSQSRDSFSYEQYF
TRBV12-3/TRBV12-4	TRBJ2-3	CASRTIGPTDTQYF
TRBV7-9	TRBJ2-1	CASSLPSHVEQFF